Listed here are 14 T cell receptor beta chains from one sample, sequenced in a study of PD-1 blockade in classical Hodgkin lymphoma. Clones were read by immunoSEQ multiplex PCR, and TCRdb kept only the in-frame ones, dropping some. Among about 13,000 clones, roughly 84% were seen once, and the ten largest hold roughly 24%. Autologous stem cell transplantation was followed by relapse in every patient, and brentuximab vedotin exposure varied. The source was peripheral blood mononuclear cells (PBMCs), collected at baseline. These receptors came from a human donor with classical Hodgkin lymphoma.

The rearrangement uses TRBV5-6 and TRBJ1-6; D gene ambiguous. Per the germline V gene, CDR1 is SGHDT and CDR2 is YYEEEE. V was clipped by 0 bases and J by 7 bases, with 5 bases between them. CDR3 length equals 13 residues. The CDR3 sequence is CASSLVVNSPLHF. The CDR3 DNA sequence: TGTGCCAGCAGCTTGGTCGTGAATTCACCCCTCCACTTT.

This chain connects TRBV2 to TRBJ1-2; D ambiguous. The CDR3 spans 13 residues. CDR1 and CDR2 from the germline V gene are SNHLY and FYNNEI. V was shortened by 4 bases and J by 2 bases, with 8 bases between the two germline ends. The CDR3 loop is CASSAESNYGYTF. The CDR3 nucleotides read TGTGCCAGCAGTGCAGAGTCCAACTATGGCTACACCTTC.

Only a few counts were recorded for this clone. This sequence joins TRBV7-9 and TRBJ2-1; D unresolved. Trimming took 5 bases from V and 5 from J, leaving 10 bases between them. The CDR3 runs to 13 residues. Germline values: CDR1 SEHNR, CDR2 FQNEAQ (reference sequence). This chain's CDR3 is CASSAYNDNEQFF. The CDR3 DNA reads TGTGCCAGCAGCGCGTACAACGACAATGAGCAGTTCTTC. The complete variable domain, with remaining parts taken from reference TRBV7-9 and TRBJ2-1, reads DTGVSQNPRHKITKRGQNVTFRCDPISEHNRLYWYRQTLGQGPEFLTYFQNEAQLEKSRLLSDRFSAERPKGSFSTLEIQRTEQGDSAMYLCASSAYNDNEQFFGPGTRLTVL.

This chain links TRBV2 with TRBJ2-1; 10 bases are shared with TRBD1. CDR3 length: 15 amino acids. Germline lookup yields CDR1 SNHLY and CDR2 FYNNEI. V shed 8 bases, J shed 7 bases, and the junction held 11 bases outside the gene matches. The CDR3 reads CASSQRQGARNEQFF. CDR3 in DNA: TGTGCCAGCTCCCAACGACAGGGGGCGCGGAATGAGCAGTTCTTC.

This clone showed up just a few times. The chain links TRBV11-3 to TRBJ2-1, with 16 bases identical to TRBD2. The CDR3 length is 16 residues. Germline V gives CDR1 SGHNT, CDR2 YENEEA. The V gene end was trimmed by 0 bases and the J gene end by 10 bases; junction bases not matched to a gene: 3. DNA for the CDR3: TGTGCCAGCAGCTTAGATGGGACTAGCGGGAGGGGCGAGCAGTTCTTC. Translating it yields CASSLDGTSGRGEQFF. The full variable domain, its missing parts supplied by reference TRBV11-3 and TRBJ2-1, is EAGVVQSPRYKIIEKKQPVAFWCNPISGHNTLYWYLQNLGQGPELLIRYENEEAVDDSQLPKDRFSAERLKGVDSTLKIQPAELGDSAVYLCASSLDGTSGRGEQFFGPGTRLTVL.

The V gene is TRBV7-9, the J gene TRBJ2-7; D ambiguous. CDR1 SEHNR and CDR2 FQNEAQ come from the germline V gene (reference sequence). The germline V and J ends were trimmed by 5 bases and 2 bases, with 7 bases remaining between them. The CDR3 consists of 12 residues. The CDR3 reads CASSPGPYEQYV. CDR3 coding DNA: TGTGCCAGCAGCCCCGGCCCCTACGAGCAGTACGTC.

The chain uses TRBV7-6 and TRBJ2-2, with no clear D. CDR3 length: 14 amino acids. V was trimmed by 0 bases and J by 2 bases, leaving 4 bases between them. CDR1 is SGHVS, CDR2 FNYEAQ, per germline. Here the CDR3 reads CASSLAENTGELFF. CDR3 in DNA: TGTGCCAGCAGCTTAGCGGAAAACACCGGGGAGCTGTTTTTT.

V usage is TRBV6-6 and J usage is TRBJ2-2, with 10 bases lining up with TRBD1. From germline, CDR1 is MNHNY and CDR2 SVGAGI (reference sequence). V gave up 6 bases and J gave up 5 bases; unmatched junction bases: 3. This CDR3 is built from 14 residues. As DNA, the CDR3 is TGTGCCAGCAGCGACAGGGGGCATACCGGGGAGCTGTTTTTT. It yields the protein CASSDRGHTGELFF.

The chain carries TRBV9 and TRBJ1-2, with D possibly matching TRBD1 (5 bases). Trimming cost V 5 bases and J 1 base, with 12 bases left between them. CDR1 and CDR2 (germline): SGDLS, YYNGEE. The length of the CDR3 is 14 residues. The CDR3 nucleotides read TGTGCCAGCAGGATCGAGACAGTTAACTATGGCTACACCTTC. Protein: CASRIETVNYGYTF.

The rearrangement uses TRBV5-1 and TRBJ2-6; a possible D gene is TRBD2 (6 bases). Germline V gene data show CDR1 as SGHRS and CDR2 as YFSETQ. This CDR3 has 17 amino acids. The ends were cut back, 0 bases at V and 0 bases at J, with 10 bases in the middle. The CDR3 here is CASSLGGGFSGANVLTF. The CDR3 nucleotides are TGCGCCAGCAGCTTGGGGGGAGGATTCTCTGGGGCCAACGTCCTGACTTTC.

There are a few counts of this clone. The chain uses TRBV19 and TRBJ1-5, with D unclear. Germline V gives CDR1 LNHDA, CDR2 SQIVND (reference sequence). CDR3 length equals 15 residues. V gave up 8 bases and J gave up 3 bases, with 17 bases separating them. The DNA of the CDR3 is TGTGCCAGTCGGACCAATCTAGGGTCCAATCAGCCCCAGCATTTT. Its protein is CASRTNLGSNQPQHF.

This clone is termed medium-sized. The chain has TRBV30 and TRBJ2-7; TRBD1 agrees at 9 bases. CDR1 is GTSNPN and CDR2 is SVGIG in the germline V gene (reference sequence). The V gene end was trimmed by 3 bases and the J gene end by 1 base; junction bases not matched to a gene: 4. The CDR3 loop spans 14 amino acids. In DNA, the CDR3 is TGTGCCTGGAGCTCCGGGACAGGGTCCTACGAGCAGTACTTC. It is translated as CAWSSGTGSYEQYF.

V usage is TRBV7-2 and J usage is TRBJ1-2, with 12 positions matching TRBD1. The germline CDR1 and CDR2 sequences are SGHTA and FQGNSA. The V gene end was trimmed by 1 base and the J gene end by 6 bases; junction bases not matched to a gene: 3. The CDR3 totals 15 residues. The CDR3 region is CASSLGGQGADGYTF. CDR3 sequence (DNA): TGTGCCAGCAGCTTAGGGGGACAGGGGGCGGATGGCTACACCTTC. Combining the CDR3 with reference TRBV7-2 and TRBJ1-2 gives the whole variable domain GAGVSQSPSNKVTEKGKDVELRCDPISGHTALYWYRQSLGQGLEFLIYFQGNSAPDKSGLPSDRFSAERTGGSVSTLTIQRTQQEDSAVYLCASSLGGQGADGYTFGSGTRLTVV.

This chain links TRBV28 with TRBJ1-1, with TRBD1 identical over 8 bases. The junction had 5 bases not matched to a gene; V was cut back by 7 bases and J by 1 base. This CDR3 has 14 residues. Germline CDR1 MDHEN, CDR2 SYDVKM. CDR3: CASTSGTGNTEAFF. The DNA of the CDR3 is TGTGCCAGCACCTCAGGGACAGGGAACACTGAAGCTTTCTTT. The complete variable domain, with remaining parts taken from reference TRBV28 and TRBJ1-1, reads DVKVTQSSRYLVKRTGEKVFLECVQDMDHENMFWYRQDPGLGLRLIYFSYDVKMKEKGDIPEGYSVSREKKERFSLILESASTNQTSMYLCASTSGTGNTEAFFGQGTRLTVV.